This TCR beta chain was documented in a study of beta chain features in type 1 diabetes (dated by TCRdb to between 2017 and 2018). General notes on the study: Mean age, gender distribution, total cell number and subset yield were not different between patients and healthy donors. A total of under 120,000,000 sorted cells were examined across all samples, and RNA yield correlated strongly with the number of cells per subset. The study compared TCRB repertoires of sorted circulating CD4+ T cell subsets between recently diagnosed type 1 diabetes patients and matched healthy donors. Whereas all 30 or so donors provided naive and central memory subsets, regulatory and stem cell-like memory subsets were isolated from just 8 patients and roughly 8 healthy donors.

Concerning this clone itself: What this receptor recognizes is not known. Qualities for individual bases were not recorded, and no much larger clone is one base off.

A single peripheral blood draw of about 116 mL on average was collected from each donor into heparinised tubes. Naive, central memory, regulatory and stem cell-like memory CD4+ T cells were sorted on a BD FACSAria II using a panel including CD45RO, CCR7, CD25, CD127, CD95 and CD27. Every sorted population had a purity above 95%. PBMCs were separated immediately by Lymphoprep density gradient centrifugation and were stained directly, without being cultured. Samples were stained and sorted in pairs, with one healthy donor and one patient per experiment, so that batch effects were minimized. Including the terminal cysteine and phenylalanine, the CDR3 comprises 14 residues. The kept DNA is CDR3 alone, 42 bases in frame from the first base. The CDR1 and CDR2 encoded by the germline V gene are SQVTM and ANQGSEA. From V the trimming removes 7 bases and from J it removes 5 bases, while the gene matches leave 8 bases of the junction unaccounted for.

Broad study findings and their caveats: Naive, central memory and regulatory TCRB repertoires appeared to be more alike among patients than among healthy donors. Shorter templates might have been favored by PCR, but patient and control samples were amplified and corrected together, so both groups would have been affected equally by any skew. Because cDNA was sequenced instead of genomic DNA, activated cells with high expression could be over-represented, although the groups did not differ in activation or CD3 levels. A moderate but significant shortening of TCRB CDR3 length was observed in type 1 diabetes patients in all four CD4+ subsets. Fewer insertions and more nucleotide deletions at VDJ recombination sites were observed in patients with type 1 diabetes, implying thymic rearrangement abnormalities. HLA sub-analyses involved small numbers of individuals, so any influence of HLA type on TCRB rearrangement remained unresolved.

All of the isolated RNA was reverse transcribed with the High Capacity cDNA Reverse Transcription Kit, so expressed TCRB transcripts were sequenced. Naive, central memory and regulatory T cell samples underwent deep immunoSEQ sequencing, averaging around 3.7 million total reads per sample. After sorted cells were lysed in RLT buffer, RNA was extracted with DNase-treated RNeasy Micro or Mini kits, with the choice depending on cell number. To prevent cross-contamination, every cell subset was processed on its own, while patient and healthy donor samples were processed together. Using the immunoSEQ multiplex PCR, TCRB sequences were amplified from cDNA into 87-bp fragments spanning the CDR3 region. The amplicons were sequenced using the Illumina HiSeq platform. As for how the authors treated the data: Synthetic template baselines were used to correct PCR bias computationally, reads within Hamming distance 2 were collapsed, and singletons that could not be merged were discarded. Reads were aligned against IMGT so that V, D and J genes, CDR3 length and insertions or deletions at six rearrangement sites could be assigned. Clonotype counts were normalized to sorted cell number within each subset before computing true diversity and Gini coefficients with the tcR R package. The overlap coefficient, calculated on TCRB nucleotide sequences, was used to measure repertoire sharing. Out-of-frame TCRB sequences from naive cells were analyzed to stand in for the pre-selection repertoire. The immuneACCESS repertoire file appears here via TCRdb, limited to in-frame rearrangements. These files lack a portion of the clones; in checked studies, under half of the deficit traces to unresolved V genes, and the cause of the others is not known. V, J and clone size reflect that table, while D and trimming were determined from the DNA. The sample data list 810,000 or so clones, and roughly 17% of these were observed just once. 0.02% to 0.025% of the sample is taken by the ten largest.

The sequence came from a woman between 18 and 29 years old in good health. The specimen was naive CD4+ T cells from blood. The cell subset or site label on this specimen signifies: true naive CD4+ T cells. This receptor chain uses TRBV29-1 and TRBJ2-1, and 10 junction bases match TRBD2. The CDR3 sequence is CSARRLAGDNEQFF. The nucleotide sequence is TGCAGCGCCCGACGGCTAGCGGGAGACAATGAGCAGTTCTTC.